The source of this TCR beta chain is a study of a mutant IDH1 vaccine in newly diagnosed glioma. At the level of the study: Eight vaccine injections were given to patients in weeks 1, 3, 5, 7, 11, 15, 19 and 23. Most patients had received both radiotherapy and temozolomide, the prior options being radiotherapy, temozolomide, or both. Treated patients had a mean age of about 40 years and a roughly 60% male, approximately 38% female split.

The CDR3 contains 15 residues. Germline-derived CDR1 and CDR2 are MGHRA and YSYEKL. The V and J ends lost 4 bases and 2 bases, in that order; junction bases with no gene match: 4. Points on this clone: Its antigen is not known.

Some clones are missing from TCRdb's copy, which holds only in-frame ones; the method was immunoSEQ multiplex PCR. The data show about 36,000 clones, about 80% seen once. Time point reported: week 11, during vaccination. Doses consisted of 300 ug of mutant IDH1 20-mer peptide each, paired with topical imiquimod. The study enrolled donors with new WHO grade 3 or 4 IDH1-mutant, ATRX-lost astrocytomas. The sample here was peripheral blood mononuclear cells (PBMCs), taken from a glioma patient whose treatment included an IDH1 peptide vaccine. This TCR was sampled from a woman aged 25-40 years with glioma. Some clones in this sample may be carry-over from other donors' samples. The rearrangement uses TRBV4-1 and TRBJ2-7; 11 bases map to TRBD2. CDR3 sequence reads: CASSLLAGGPYEQYF. The CDR3 DNA reads as TGCGCCAGCAGCCTCCTAGCGGGAGGTCCCTACGAGCAGTACTTC.